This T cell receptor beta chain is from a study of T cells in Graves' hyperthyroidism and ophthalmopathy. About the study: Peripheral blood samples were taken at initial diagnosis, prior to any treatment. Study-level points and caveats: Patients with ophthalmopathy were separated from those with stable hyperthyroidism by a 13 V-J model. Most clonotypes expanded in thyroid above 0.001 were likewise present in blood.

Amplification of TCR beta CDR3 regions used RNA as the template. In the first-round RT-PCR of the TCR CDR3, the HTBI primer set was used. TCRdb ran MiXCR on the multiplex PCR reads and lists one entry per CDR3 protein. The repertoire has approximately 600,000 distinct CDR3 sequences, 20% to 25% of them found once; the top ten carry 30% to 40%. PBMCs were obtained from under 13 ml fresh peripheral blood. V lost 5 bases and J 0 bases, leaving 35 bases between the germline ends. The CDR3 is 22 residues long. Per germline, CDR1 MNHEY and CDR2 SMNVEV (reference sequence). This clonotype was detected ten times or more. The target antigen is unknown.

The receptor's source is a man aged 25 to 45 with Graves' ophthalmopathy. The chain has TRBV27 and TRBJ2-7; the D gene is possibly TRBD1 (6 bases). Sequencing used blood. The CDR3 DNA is TGTGCCAGCAGTCCTAGGGCCCTCCTAGACAGGAATGCTATCAGGGTCTCCTACGAGCAGTACTTC. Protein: CASSPRALLDRNAIRVSYEQYF.